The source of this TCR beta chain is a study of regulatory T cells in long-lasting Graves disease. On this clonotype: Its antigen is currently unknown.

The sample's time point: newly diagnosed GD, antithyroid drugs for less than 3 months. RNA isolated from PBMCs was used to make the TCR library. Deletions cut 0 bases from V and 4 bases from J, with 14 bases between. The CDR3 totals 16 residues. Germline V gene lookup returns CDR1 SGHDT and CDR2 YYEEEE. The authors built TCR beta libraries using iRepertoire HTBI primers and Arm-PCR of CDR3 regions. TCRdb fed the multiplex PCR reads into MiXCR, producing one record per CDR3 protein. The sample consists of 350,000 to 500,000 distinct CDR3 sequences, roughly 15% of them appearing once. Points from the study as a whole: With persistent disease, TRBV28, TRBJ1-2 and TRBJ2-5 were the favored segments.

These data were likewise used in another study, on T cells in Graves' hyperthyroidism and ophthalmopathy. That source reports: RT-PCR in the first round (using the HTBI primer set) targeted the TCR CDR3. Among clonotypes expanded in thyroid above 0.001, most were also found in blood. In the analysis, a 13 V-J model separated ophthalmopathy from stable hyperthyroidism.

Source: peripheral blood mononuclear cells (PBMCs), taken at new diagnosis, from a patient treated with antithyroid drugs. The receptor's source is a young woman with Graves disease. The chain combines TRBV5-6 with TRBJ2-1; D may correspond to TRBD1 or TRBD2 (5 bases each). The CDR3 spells CASSLEAGSWYNEQFF. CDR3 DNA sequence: TGTGCCAGCAGCTTGGAGGCAGGGAGTTGGTACAATGAGCAGTTCTTC.